These T cell receptor beta chains were read from a single sample in a study of T cells in Graves' hyperthyroidism and ophthalmopathy. Each CDR3 protein is one row after TCRdb ran MiXCR on the multiplex PCR reads. This repertoire shows a few hundred thousand distinct CDR3 sequences, roughly 15% found once; its top ten account for approximately 3.5%. Sequenced input: blood. The receptor source for this set is a woman aged 40 to 49 with Graves' ophthalmopathy. Each CDR3 is given with its conserved first and last residue. The D gene is left open where the match is weak. Clone size is shown for a subset of rows, as once, few, many or a class of expanded clone.

many,TRBJ2-7,TRBV20-1,-,CSAETGPTYEQYF,TGCAGTGCGGAAACAGGGCCCACCTACGAGCAGTACTTC
-,TRBJ2-1,TRBV27,-,CASRPRSYNEQFF,TGTGCCAGCAGACCGCGCTCTTACAATGAGCAGTTCTTC
few,TRBJ2-3,TRBV2,TRBD2,CAGASSGGADTQYF,TGTGCCGGAGCGTCTAGCGGGGGGGCAGATACGCAGTATTTT
many,TRBJ2-7,TRBV2,-,CASSERRDSTSEQYF,TGTGCCAGCAGTGAAAGGAGGGACTCGACTTCCGAGCAGTACTTC
many,TRBJ2-7,TRBV5-1,TRBD2,CASSLQLAGGGEQYF,TGCGCCAGCAGCTTGCAACTAGCGGGAGGAGGAGAGCAGTACTTC
many,TRBJ2-1,TRBV27,-,CASSIRLDPYNEQFF,TGTGCCAGCAGTATCCGACTAGATCCCTACAATGAGCAGTTCTTC
once,TRBJ1-1,TRBV7-9,-,CASSPKQAVNTEALF,TGTGCCAGCAGCCCCAAACAGGCGGTGAACACTGAAGCTCTCTTT
many,TRBJ2-5,TRBV24-1,-,CATSDPRRGLQETQYF,TGTGCCACCAGTGATCCCCGACGGGGGCTTCAAGAGACCCAGTACTTC
-,TRBJ2-7,TRBV20-1,-,CSARAPGTPTAYEQYF,TGCAGTGCTAGAGCCCCCGGGACACCAACGGCCTACGAGCAGTACTTC
few,TRBJ2-2,TRBV4-2,-,CASSQAVVSIGELFF,TGTGCCAGCAGCCAAGCCGTTGTTTCTATCGGGGAGCTGTTTTTT
few,TRBJ2-7,TRBV25-1,-,CASSAGLNSYEQYF,TGTGCCAGCAGTGCGGGACTCAACTCCTACGAGCAGTACTTC
-,TRBJ2-6,TRBV10-2,-,CASTPQGGSGANVLTF,TGCGCCAGCACCCCCCAAGGGGGATCTGGGGCCAACGTCCTGACTTTC